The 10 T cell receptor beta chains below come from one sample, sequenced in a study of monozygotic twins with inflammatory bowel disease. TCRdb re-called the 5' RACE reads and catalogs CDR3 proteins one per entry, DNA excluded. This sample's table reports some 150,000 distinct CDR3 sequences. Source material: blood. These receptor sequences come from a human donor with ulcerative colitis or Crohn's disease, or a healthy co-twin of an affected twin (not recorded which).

This chain's CDR3 is CASGVSGYTEAFF. The chain combines TRBV6-6 with TRBJ1-1. CDR3 length: 13 amino acids. Germline V gives CDR1 MNHNY, CDR2 SVGAGI (reference sequence).

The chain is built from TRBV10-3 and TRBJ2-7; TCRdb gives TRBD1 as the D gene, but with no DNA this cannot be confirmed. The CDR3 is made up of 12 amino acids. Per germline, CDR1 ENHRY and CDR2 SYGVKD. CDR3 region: CAINAGTPEQYF.

CDR3 protein: CASSRIDRVASYGYTF. The chain is built from TRBV27 and TRBJ1-2; lacking DNA, the TRBD1 call made by TCRdb goes unchecked. The V gene's germline CDR1 is MNHEY and CDR2 SMNVEV (reference sequence). This CDR3 is 16 amino acids long.

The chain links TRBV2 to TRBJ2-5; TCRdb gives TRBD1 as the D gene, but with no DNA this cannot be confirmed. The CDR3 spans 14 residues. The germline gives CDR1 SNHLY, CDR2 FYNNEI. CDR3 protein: CASRKTQGQETQYF.

The CDR3 spells CASSSPTGGIYEQYF. The chain combines TRBV27 with TRBJ2-7; the D gene TCRdb calls, TRBD1, cannot be checked with no DNA. The CDR3 sequence is 15 residues long. Germline loops: CDR1 MNHEY, CDR2 SMNVEV (reference sequence).

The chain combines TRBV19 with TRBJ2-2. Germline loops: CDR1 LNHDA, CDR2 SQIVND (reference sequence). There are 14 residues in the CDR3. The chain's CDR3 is CASSIMANTGELFF.

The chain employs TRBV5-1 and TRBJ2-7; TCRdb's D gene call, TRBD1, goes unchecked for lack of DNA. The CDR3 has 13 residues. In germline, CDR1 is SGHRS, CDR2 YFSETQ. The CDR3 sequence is CASSRIGGYEQYF.

The CDR3 here is CASSWGATRGTEQYF. The V and J genes are TRBV5-5 and TRBJ2-7; there is no DNA to check the TCRdb D call of TRBD1. The CDR3 is 15 amino acids. CDR1 SGHKS and CDR2 YYEKEE come from the germline V gene (reference sequence).

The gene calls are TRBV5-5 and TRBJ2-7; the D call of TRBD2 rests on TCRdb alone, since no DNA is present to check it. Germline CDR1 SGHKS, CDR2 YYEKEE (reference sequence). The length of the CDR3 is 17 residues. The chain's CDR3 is CASSFDDGASGVYEQYF.

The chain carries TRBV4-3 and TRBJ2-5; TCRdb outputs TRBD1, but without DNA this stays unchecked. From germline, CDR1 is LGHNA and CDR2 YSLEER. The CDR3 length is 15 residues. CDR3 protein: CASSHVWTEEETQYF.